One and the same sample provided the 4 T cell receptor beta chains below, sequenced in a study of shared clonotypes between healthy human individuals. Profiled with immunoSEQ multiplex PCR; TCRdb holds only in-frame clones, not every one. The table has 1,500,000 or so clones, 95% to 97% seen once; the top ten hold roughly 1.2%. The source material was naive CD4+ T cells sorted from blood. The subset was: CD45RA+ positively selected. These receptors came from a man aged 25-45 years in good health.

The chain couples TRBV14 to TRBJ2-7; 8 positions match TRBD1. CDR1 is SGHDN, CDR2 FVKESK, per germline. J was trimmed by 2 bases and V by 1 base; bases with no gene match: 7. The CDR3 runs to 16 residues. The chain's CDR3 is CASSQGFRTGTYEQYF. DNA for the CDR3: TGTGCCAGCAGCCAAGGATTTAGGACAGGGACCTACGAGCAGTACTTC.

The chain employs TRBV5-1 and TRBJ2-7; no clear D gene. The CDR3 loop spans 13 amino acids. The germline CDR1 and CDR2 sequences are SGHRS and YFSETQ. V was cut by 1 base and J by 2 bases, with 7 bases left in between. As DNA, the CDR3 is TGCGCCAGCAGCTTGAGTCCAACCTACGAGCAGTACTTC. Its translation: CASSLSPTYEQYF.

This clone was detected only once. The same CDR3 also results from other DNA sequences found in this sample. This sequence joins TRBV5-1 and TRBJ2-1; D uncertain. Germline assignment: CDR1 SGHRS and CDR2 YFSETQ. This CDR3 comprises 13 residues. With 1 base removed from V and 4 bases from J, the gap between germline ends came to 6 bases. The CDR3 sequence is CASSLTGYNEQFF. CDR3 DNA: TGCGCCAGCAGCTTGACTGGATACAATGAGCAGTTCTTC.

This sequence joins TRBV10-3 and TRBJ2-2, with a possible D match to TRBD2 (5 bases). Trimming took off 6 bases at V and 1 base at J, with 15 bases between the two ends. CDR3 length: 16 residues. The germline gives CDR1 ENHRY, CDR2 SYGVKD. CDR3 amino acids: CAIRNHPAGNTGELFF. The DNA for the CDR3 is TGTGCCATCAGAAATCACCCCGCGGGGAACACCGGGGAGCTGTTTTTT.